The T cell receptor (beta chain) described here comes from a study of blood T cell repertoires in COVID-19 (dated by TCRdb to about 2020). For the study in its entirety: Samples from collaborators originated in the United States, Italy and Spain and spanned both the acute and convalescent phases of COVID-19. The repertoires were released in a freely available public database meant as a resource for research on the immune response to SARS-CoV-2. Where HLA class I and class II types were available, the types were taken from metadata supplied by the sample provider, not from assay-based typing. The material from the prospective study consisted of cDNA or gDNA derived from T cells, B-cell-depleted T cells, or PBMCs. Nearly every sample came with metadata listing a de-identified subject ID, COVID-19 status, age in years and sex. The dataset comprised deeply sampled blood TCRbeta repertoires from subjects exposed to, actively infected with, or recovered from COVID-19. The samples were drawn from the first 160 participants of the ongoing ImmuneRACE study and from roughly 1,300 subjects provided by 6 global collaborators.

The immunoSEQ Assay, a bias-controlled multiplex PCR, was used to amplify TCRbeta CDR3 regions from genomic DNA. The authors processed their data as follows. Within the assay, amplification of reference gene primers was used to estimate how many nucleated cells each sample contained. To quantify the absolute abundance of each unique TCRbeta CDR3 rearrangement, sequence reads were collapsed and filtered. Productive Simpson clonality was computed per sample as the square root of Simpson's diversity index over productive rearrangements. The clones in this table, taken by TCRdb from immuneACCESS, are in-frame only. Not every clone is retained; where verified, under half of the shortfall comes from an unresolved V gene, and the cause of the rest is unknown. The V and J calls and the clone size are those of that table, but D and trimming were determined from the DNA. The sample records fewer than 350,000 clones, roughly nine tenths of which are singletons. 3.9% of the sample is in the top ten clones.

Details on this clone: It lacks a known antigen. No clone much larger than this one lies a single base away; base qualities are absent.

Reading from cysteine to phenylalanine, the CDR3 counts 17 amino acids. Only the CDR3 DNA stays, 51 bases, in frame from base 1. From a lookup of the germline V gene, CDR1 and CDR2 are SGHTA and FQGNSA. V is pruned by 4 bases and J by 0 bases, leaving 6 bases of the junction without a gene match. One collaborating source in Seattle enrolled patients while the patients were actively infected and followed the patients over time throughout the course of disease. Collaborating institutions collected whole blood in K2EDTA tubes following their own protocols. For TCRbeta analysis, collaborators shipped samples as frozen whole blood, isolated PBMCs, or DNA extracted from either of those sample types. Points the paper makes about the study in general: The amount of clinical and demographic metadata varied by source and participant and was provided uncurated.

This TCR was sampled from a woman aged 55 to 70 with COVID-19, enrolled during active disease. The chain couples TRBV7-2 to TRBJ2-4; 10 of the junction bases match TRBD1. The sequenced sample was peripheral blood. DNA sequence: TGTGCCAGCAGCTCCCCCTGGACAGGGGGAGCCAAAAACATTCAGTACTTC. Its coded protein is CASSSPWTGGAKNIQYF.